Listed below are T cell receptor beta chains from one sample, sequenced in a study of blood T cell repertoires in COVID-19. Some clones are missing from TCRdb's copy, which holds only in-frame ones; the method was immunoSEQ multiplex PCR. The sample has approximately 300,000 clones, about 92% seen once; the top ten hold about a fifth. Sequencing was performed on PBMCs or T cells enriched from blood (not recorded which). The receptors shown here come from a woman in her thirties who had recovered from COVID-19. CDR3s include the opening cysteine and the closing phenylalanine or tryptophan. A D gene is named only where the DNA matches it firmly. Size is omitted from some rows. Given values are once, few, many or a class for expanded clones.

CDR3: CASRQGAGTQYF
DNA: TGTGCCAGTAGACAGGGGGCAGGGACCCAGTACTTC
D: NA
V: TRBV21-1
J: TRBJ2-5
size: NA

CDR3: CASSRTGEVGPQHF
DNA: TGTGCCAGTAGCCGGACAGGGGAGGTGGGGCCCCAGCATTTT
D: TRBD1
V: TRBV19
J: TRBJ1-5
size: NA

CDR3: CASSLGQGASRF
DNA: TGTGCCAGCAGTTTGGGACAGGGTGCGTCCCGCTTC
D: TRBD1
V: TRBV28
J: TRBJ2-7
size: NA

CDR3: CASSFVQAITYEQYF
DNA: TGTGCCAGCAGCTTTGTCCAGGCCATAACCTACGAGCAGTACTTC
D: NA
V: TRBV5-5
J: TRBJ2-7
size: NA

CDR3: CSARRGYEQYF
DNA: TGCAGTGCTAGAAGGGGGTACGAGCAGTACTTC
D: NA
V: TRBV20-1
J: TRBJ2-7
size: NA

CDR3: CASRKGIAYEQYF
DNA: TGTGCCAGCAGAAAGGGGATTGCCTACGAGCAGTACTTC
D: NA
V: TRBV27
J: TRBJ2-7
size: NA

CDR3: CASSTGTEYEQYF
DNA: TGTGCCAGCAGTACCGGGACAGAGTACGAGCAGTACTTC
D: TRBD1
V: TRBV12-3/TRBV12-4
J: TRBJ2-7
size: few

CDR3: CASSLFGGDYGYTF
DNA: TGTGCCAGCAGTTTATTTGGGGGGGACTATGGCTACACCTTC
D: NA
V: TRBV28
J: TRBJ1-2
size: NA

CDR3: CASSPGHPSYEQYF
DNA: TGTGCCAGCAGCCCGGGACACCCCTCCTACGAGCAGTACTTC
D: NA
V: TRBV7-9
J: TRBJ2-7
size: NA

CDR3: CASSLTGGTEAFF
DNA: TGTGCCAGCAGCCTAACAGGAGGGACTGAAGCTTTCTTT
D: NA
V: TRBV14
J: TRBJ1-1
size: NA

CDR3: CASSFLGGENTEAFF
DNA: TGTGCCAGCTCATTTTTAGGGGGCGAAAACACTGAAGCTTTCTTT
D: TRBD1
V: TRBV18
J: TRBJ1-1
size: NA

CDR3: CASKLGATDTQYF
DNA: TGCGCCAGCAAACTTGGAGCGACAGATACGCAGTATTTT
D: NA
V: TRBV5-1
J: TRBJ2-3
size: NA

CDR3: CASRVLSGTEAFF
DNA: TGTGCCAGCAGAGTGCTAAGTGGCACTGAAGCTTTCTTT
D: NA
V: TRBV6-5
J: TRBJ1-1
size: NA

CDR3: CASSGKQGVGTEAFF
DNA: TGTGCCAGCAGCGGTAAGCAGGGCGTCGGCACTGAAGCTTTCTTT
D: NA
V: TRBV7-9
J: TRBJ1-1
size: NA

CDR3: CASSRGTGGNQPQHF
DNA: TGTGCCAGTAGTAGGGGGACAGGGGGCAATCAGCCCCAGCATTTT
D: TRBD1
V: TRBV19
J: TRBJ1-5
size: NA

CDR3: CASSQDDGRGAEAFF
DNA: TGCGCCAGCAGCCAAGATGATGGCAGGGGTGCTGAAGCTTTCTTT
D: NA
V: TRBV4-3
J: TRBJ1-1
size: NA

CDR3: CASSLIGGEAPETQYF
DNA: TGTGCCAGCAGCTTAATCGGAGGAGAGGCGCCAGAGACCCAGTACTTC
D: NA
V: TRBV7-3
J: TRBJ2-5
size: NA

CDR3: CASSPRGQGDGYTF
DNA: TGTGCCAGCAGTCCACGGGGACAGGGGGATGGCTACACCTTC
D: TRBD1
V: TRBV28
J: TRBJ1-2
size: NA

CDR3: CASSLSSYNSPLHF
DNA: TGTGCCAGCAGCCTTAGCTCCTATAATTCACCCCTCCACTTT
D: NA
V: TRBV7-2
J: TRBJ1-6
size: NA

CDR3: CASSQGGIFNEKLFF
DNA: TGTGCCAGCAGCCAAGGCGGGATCTTTAATGAAAAACTGTTTTTT
D: NA
V: TRBV3-1/TRBV3-2
J: TRBJ1-4
size: NA

CDR3: CASSQGLYGYTF
DNA: TGTGCCAGCAGCCAGGGGCTGTATGGCTACACCTTC
D: NA
V: TRBV3-1/TRBV3-2
J: TRBJ1-2
size: NA

CDR3: CASSEGGAPYEQYF
DNA: TGTGCCAGCAGCGAAGGGGGCGCCCCCTACGAGCAGTACTTC
D: TRBD1
V: TRBV27
J: TRBJ2-7
size: NA

CDR3: CASSYNQPQHF
DNA: TGTGCCAGCAGCTATAATCAGCCCCAGCATTTT
D: NA
V: TRBV28
J: TRBJ1-5
size: NA

CDR3: CASSLGTGGFQPQHF
DNA: TGTGCCAGCAGCTTAGGGACAGGGGGCTTTCAGCCCCAGCATTTT
D: TRBD1
V: TRBV7-2
J: TRBJ1-5
size: NA

CDR3: CASSPQDTQYF
DNA: TGTGCCAGCAGCCCCCAAGATACGCAGTATTTT
D: NA
V: TRBV7-9
J: TRBJ2-3
size: NA

CDR3: CASTGDRGTSEQYF
DNA: TGTGCCAGCACCGGCGACAGGGGGACCTCCGAGCAGTACTTC
D: TRBD1
V: TRBV6-5
J: TRBJ2-7
size: NA

CDR3: CASTKTGIDGYTF
DNA: TGTGCCAGCACCAAGACAGGGATCGATGGCTACACCTTC
D: TRBD1
V: TRBV7-9
J: TRBJ1-2
size: NA

CDR3: CATRPTSGKGGEQFF
DNA: TGTGCCACCAGACCGACTAGCGGGAAAGGAGGGGAGCAGTTCTTC
D: TRBD2
V: TRBV24-1
J: TRBJ2-1
size: NA

CDR3: CASSLGSSQETQYF
DNA: TGCGCCAGCAGCTTGGGGTCTAGTCAAGAGACCCAGTACTTC
D: NA
V: TRBV5-1
J: TRBJ2-5
size: once

CDR3: CASSPQTGGVNTEAFF
DNA: TGTGCCAGCTCACCGCAAACAGGGGGCGTGAACACTGAAGCTTTCTTT
D: TRBD1
V: TRBV18
J: TRBJ1-1
size: NA

CDR3: CASTRGYGEKLFF
DNA: TGTGCCAGCACGCGGGGTTATGGTGAAAAACTGTTTTTT
D: NA
V: TRBV11-3
J: TRBJ1-4
size: NA

CDR3: CASSDEGGVTEAFF
DNA: TGTGCCAGCAGTGACGAGGGTGGGGTCACTGAAGCTTTCTTT
D: NA
V: TRBV2
J: TRBJ1-1
size: NA

CDR3: CASSTSSVRNQPQHF
DNA: TGTGCCAGTAGTACCTCTAGTGTGCGCAATCAGCCCCAGCATTTT
D: NA
V: TRBV19
J: TRBJ1-5
size: NA

CDR3: CASSLFTDTEAFF
DNA: TGTGCCAGCAGTCTTTTTACGGACACTGAAGCTTTCTTT
D: NA
V: TRBV27
J: TRBJ1-1
size: NA

CDR3: CSASSTAGSGNTIYF
DNA: TGCAGTGCTAGTTCGACAGCTGGCTCTGGAAACACCATATATTTT
D: NA
V: TRBV20-1
J: TRBJ1-3
size: NA

CDR3: CASSAQGSYGYTF
DNA: TGTGCCAGCAGTGCACAGGGAAGCTATGGCTACACCTTC
D: NA
V: TRBV2
J: TRBJ1-2
size: NA

CDR3: CAISDTGTSWGQEQFF
DNA: TGTGCCATCAGTGACACAGGGACTAGCTGGGGGCAGGAACAGTTCTTC
D: TRBD2
V: TRBV10-3
J: TRBJ2-1
size: NA

CDR3: CASILWGENEQFF
DNA: TGTGCCAGCATCCTATGGGGGGAAAATGAGCAGTTCTTC
D: NA
V: TRBV7-9
J: TRBJ2-1
size: NA

CDR3: CASSRQGSYEQYF
DNA: TGTGCCAGCAGTCGACAGGGTTCCTACGAGCAGTACTTC
D: TRBD1
V: TRBV6-5
J: TRBJ2-7
size: NA

CDR3: CASSLTGTDPYGYTF
DNA: TGTGCCAGCAGCTTAACCGGGACAGACCCCTATGGCTACACCTTC
D: TRBD1
V: TRBV7-9
J: TRBJ1-2
size: NA